This passage covers 27 T cell receptor beta chains from one sample sequenced in a study of shared clonotypes between healthy human individuals (dated by TCRdb to the early 2020s). Libraries were prepared through the immunoSEQ multiplex PCR assay. TCRdb carries this immuneACCESS record with in-frame sequences only. Its versions omit some clonotypes, under half of them owing to an unresolved V gene in the studies checked, with the rest unexplained. In this sample the table shows 2 million to 2.5 million clones, 90% to 97% of which occur a single time. The top ten hold roughly 0.13% of the sample. Sequencing input: naive CD4+ T cells sorted from blood. Reading the label with the study, this specimen's cell subset or site is: CD45RA+ positively selected. These TCRs come from a young man in good health.

The chain uses TRBV11-2 and TRBJ1-1, with TRBD1 as a possible D gene (6 bases). The CDR3 sequence is 11 residues long. Germline values: CDR1 SGHAT, CDR2 FQNNGV. The germline V and J ends were trimmed by 4 bases and 10 bases, with 10 bases remaining between them. CDR3 DNA sequence: TGTGCCAGCAGCTCACAGGGAGCAGCTTTCTTT. Its protein is CASSSQGAAFF. Based on the CDR3 plus reference TRBV11-2 and TRBJ1-1, the full variable domain is EAGVAQSPRYKIIEKRQSVAFWCNPISGHATLYWYQQILGQGPKLLIQFQNNGVVDDSQLPKDRFSAERLKGVDSTLKIQPAKLEDSAVYLCASSSQGAAFFGQGTRLTVV.

The genes are TRBV10-3 and TRBJ2-7; TRBD2 matches 9 bases. Germline V gene sequence: CDR1 ENHRY, CDR2 SYGVKD. V lost 3 bases to trimming and J lost 4 bases; unmatched junction nucleotides: 16. The CDR3 consists of 18 residues. This CDR3 is CAISDGLAGPRSPYEQYF. CDR3 in DNA: TGTGCCATCAGTGACGGTCTAGCGGGACCCCGAAGTCCTTACGAGCAGTACTTC.

The chain combines TRBV25-1 with TRBJ2-5; no clear D gene. The germline gives CDR1 MGHDK, CDR2 SYGVNS. The CDR3 totals 15 residues. Trimming pared 5 bases from V and 2 bases from J, leaving 15 bases between. CDR3 sequence: CASSPADGRQETQYF. In nucleotides, the CDR3 is TGTGCCAGCAGTCCGGCGGACGGAAGACAAGAGACCCAGTACTTC.

J is TRBJ2-7 and V is TRBV9, with 7 bases matching TRBD1. There are 14 residues in the CDR3. Germline trimming cut 0 bases from V and 2 bases from J; bases unmatched to any gene: 2. Germline V gene data show CDR1 as SGDLS and CDR2 as YYNGEE. DNA of the CDR3: TGTGCCAGCAGCGTAGATGACAGGGCCTACGAGCAGTACTTC. It is translated as CASSVDDRAYEQYF.

The genes are TRBV11-2 and TRBJ2-1; 7 nucleotides match TRBD2. The trim removed 0 bases at V and 7 bases at J, leaving 9 bases unmatched. CDR3 length: 16 amino acids. CDR1 SGHAT and CDR2 FQNNGV come from the germline V gene. The CDR3 loop reads CASSLDRVAGMNEQFF. The DNA for the CDR3 is TGTGCCAGCAGCTTAGACCGGGTAGCGGGTATGAATGAGCAGTTCTTC.

The chain employs TRBV30 and TRBJ2-3, with D possibly matching TRBD2 (6 bases). Germline V gives CDR1 GTSNPN, CDR2 SVGIG (reference sequence). This CDR3 is built from 12 residues. V was pared by 6 bases and J by 6 bases, with 13 bases between. The CDR3 sequence is CACKGLRDTQYF. CDR3 nucleotides: TGTGCCTGCAAGGGACTTCGTGATACGCAGTATTTT.

The chain recombines TRBV19 with TRBJ1-1; a weak D match, TRBD1 (5 bases). This CDR3 region has 15 residues. Germline V lookup: CDR1 LNHDA, CDR2 SQIVND (reference sequence). The V end lost 7 bases, the J end lost 0 bases, and 15 bases lay between the germline ends. CDR3 loop: CASTLEGAVNTEAFF. Written as DNA, the CDR3 is TGTGCCAGTACCCTCGAAGGGGCTGTGAACACTGAAGCTTTCTTT.

The J gene is TRBJ1-4, the V gene TRBV10-2, with 7 bases that match TRBD1. The CDR3 has 12 residues. Trimming removed 8 bases from V and 11 bases from J; junction bases left unmatched: 8. Germline lookup yields CDR1 WSHSY and CDR2 SAAADI. CDR3 sequence reads: CASGGTEGKLFF. The DNA for the CDR3 is TGCGCCAGCGGGGGGACAGAAGGGAAACTGTTTTTT.

The gene calls are TRBV15 and TRBJ2-5; no clear D. This CDR3 has 13 residues. Germline-derived CDR1 and CDR2 are LNHNV and YYDKDF (reference sequence). Trimming stripped 0 bases from V and 5 bases from J, with 7 bases between. CDR3 sequence reads: CATSRDIGETQYF. Written as DNA, the CDR3 is TGTGCCACCAGCAGAGATATTGGGGAGACCCAGTACTTC.

The V gene is TRBV29-1, the J gene TRBJ2-7; D is perhaps TRBD2 (5 bases). V gave up 4 bases and J gave up 2 bases, with 12 bases separating them. Germline V lookup: CDR1 SQVTM, CDR2 ANQGSEA. This CDR3 is built from 13 residues. The CDR3 loop reads CSVGGSPTYEQYF. CDR3 nucleotide sequence: TGCAGCGTTGGAGGGTCGCCTACCTACGAGCAGTACTTC.

DNA of the CDR3: TGCGCCAGCAGCTCCGACAGGGGGCGATCCGGGGAGCTGTTTTTT. It specifies CASSSDRGRSGELFF. V is TRBV5-1 and J is TRBJ2-2, with TRBD1 matching over 10 bases. Germline values: CDR1 SGHRS, CDR2 YFSETQ. V lost 3 bases and J lost 6; bases outside the gene matches: 5. This CDR3 contains 15 residues.

The J gene is TRBJ2-5, the V gene TRBV6-5, with D maybe TRBD1 (5 bases). With 5 bases removed from V and 5 bases from J, the gap between germline ends came to 18 bases. The V gene's germline CDR1 is MNHEY and CDR2 SVGAGI. The CDR3 has 15 residues. DNA for the CDR3: TGTGCCAGCAGTAAAGTATTCCAGGGTGGGGAGACCCAGTACTTC. It specifies CASSKVFQGGETQYF.

This sequence joins TRBV5-4 and TRBJ2-7, with 8 bases that match TRBD1. CDR3 length equals 15 residues. The V segment lost 1 base and the J segment 5 bases; nucleotides outside the gene matches: 8. The germline gives CDR1 SGHNT, CDR2 YYREEE (reference sequence). CDR3 nucleotide sequence: TGTGCCAGCAGCTTGACAGGGGGAAATCCCCACGAGCAGTACTTC. It translates to CASSLTGGNPHEQYF.

Worth noting for this clone: Other DNA sequences of this sample code for an identical CDR3. The chain carries TRBV6-5 and TRBJ2-7; unclear D gene. CDR3 size: 14 residues. The germline V gene has CDR1 MNHEY and CDR2 SVGAGI. Between the trimmed V and J ends, which lost 3 bases and 0 bases, there was a span of 9 bases. The CDR3 protein is CASSYRGSSYEQYF. Written as DNA, the CDR3 is TGTGCCAGCAGTTATAGAGGCAGCTCCTACGAGCAGTACTTC.

V gene TRBV4-1 combines with J gene TRBJ1-4; 8 bases are a match to TRBD1. Losses at the gene ends were 0 bases for V and 3 bases for J; bases not matched to a gene: 12. The CDR3 extends over 19 amino acids. Germline values: CDR1 MGHRA, CDR2 YSYEKL. The CDR3 DNA is TGCGCCAGCAGCCAAGATAGAGGACAGGGCAGGTTGGCTAATGAAAAACTGTTTTTT. As protein: CASSQDRGQGRLANEKLFF.

The gene calls are TRBV4-1 and TRBJ2-3; no clear D gene. Germline V gives CDR1 MGHRA, CDR2 YSYEKL. The CDR3 totals 12 residues. The V end was cut by 5 bases, the J end by 4 bases, with 7 bases between. The CDR3 DNA reads as TGCGCCAGCAGCTTTCCGGCAGATACGCAGTATTTT. This sequence encodes CASSFPADTQYF.

The chain carries TRBV6-4 and TRBJ2-2, with D possibly being TRBD1 or TRBD2 (5 bases each). CDR3 length equals 14 residues. Trimming left V 6 bases short and J 3 bases short, with 11 bases between. Germline CDR1 and CDR2: MRHNA and SNTAGT. This CDR3 is CASSPVGDTGELFF. DNA for the CDR3: TGTGCCAGCAGCCCCGTGGGGGACACCGGGGAGCTGTTTTTT.

The rearrangement joins TRBV10-2 to TRBJ2-3; no clear D gene. CDR1 and CDR2 (germline): WSHSY, SAAADI. The V gene lost 4 bases and the J gene lost 2 bases, with 16 bases spanning the gap. The CDR3 is made up of 16 amino acids. CDR3 sequence: CASSGAEQIITDTQYF. The DNA of the CDR3 is TGCGCCAGCAGTGGGGCGGAACAGATCATCACAGATACGCAGTATTTT.

In this sample, this clone turned up once. The rearrangement links TRBV27 to TRBJ1-1; maybe TRBD1 (5 bases). Germline lookup yields CDR1 MNHEY and CDR2 SMNVEV (reference sequence). The CDR3 consists of 14 residues. The V end lost 6 bases, the J end lost 0 bases, and 11 bases lay between the germline ends. In DNA form, the CDR3 reads TGTGCCAGCAGGGGGGACGTCATGAACACTGAAGCTTTCTTT. It yields the protein CASRGDVMNTEAFF.

This clone showed up just once. The chain has TRBV19 and TRBJ2-6, with 7 positions matching TRBD1. With 6 bases clipped from V and 0 bases from J, the junction kept 17 bases outside the gene matches. This CDR3 contains 20 residues. Germline V gene lookup returns CDR1 LNHDA and CDR2 SQIVND (reference sequence). CDR3 coding DNA: TGTGCCAGTAGCTTGGGACAGCGATCCCGACCTCACTCTGGGGCCAACGTCCTGACTTTC. This translates into CASSLGQRSRPHSGANVLTF.

This chain links TRBV5-1 with TRBJ1-2, with TRBD1 matching over 9 bases. CDR3 length equals 18 residues. Germline assignment: CDR1 SGHRS and CDR2 YFSETQ. V shed 3 bases, J shed 2 bases, and the junction held 14 bases outside the gene matches. The CDR3 loop is CASSSEPPGQGRNYGYTF. CDR3 bases: TGCGCCAGCAGCTCGGAACCGCCGGGACAGGGTCGGAACTATGGCTACACCTTC.

V usage is TRBV6-5 and J usage is TRBJ2-1, with D possibly being TRBD1 (5 bases). Trimming took off 6 bases at V and 3 bases at J, with 12 bases between the two ends. CDR1 is MNHEY, CDR2 SVGAGI, per germline. The CDR3 is 14 residues long. The CDR3 DNA reads as TGTGCCAGCAGACCCCCAGGGCTCTACAATGAGCAGTTCTTC. This encodes CASRPPGLYNEQFF.

The genes are TRBV27 and TRBJ1-2; unclear D gene. The CDR3 length is 16 residues. V lost 6 bases and J 8 bases, leaving 25 bases between the germline ends. Germline-derived CDR1 and CDR2 are MNHEY and SMNVEV (reference sequence). CDR3 sequence (DNA): TGTGCCAGCAGCGGATTCAAGGCCCCCTCTACTATGGGCTACACCTTC. Translated: CASSGFKAPSTMGYTF.

In nucleotides, the CDR3 is TGTGCTAGTGGTCCCTCCCAATCGGGAGCTAGCACAGATACGCAGTATTTT. Its protein product is CASGPSQSGASTDTQYF. This chain uses TRBV12-5 with TRBJ2-3, with a weak D call TRBD2 (6 bases). Looked up from germline, CDR1 is LGHNT and CDR2 is FRNRAP. Trimming pared 5 bases from V and 0 bases from J, leaving 18 bases between. The CDR3 spans 17 residues.

This clone came up once. Other DNA variants within this sample encode the same CDR3. The chain uses TRBV19 and TRBJ1-1; D may be TRBD1 (5 bases). The germline V and J ends were trimmed by 3 bases and 0 bases, with 11 bases remaining between them. This CDR3 region has 15 residues. Germline CDR1 reads LNHDA; CDR2 reads SQIVND (reference sequence). The CDR3 DNA reads TGTGCCAGTAGTATCGGAGGGACGGTGAACACTGAAGCTTTCTTT. Protein sequence: CASSIGGTVNTEAFF.

V usage is TRBV6-6 and J usage is TRBJ1-1; tentative D call: TRBD1 (6 bases). CDR1 and CDR2 from the germline V gene are MNHNY and SVGAGI (reference sequence). CDR3 length: 14 amino acids. Trimming pared 0 bases from V and 3 bases from J, leaving 8 bases between. CDR3 in amino acids: CASSYSRQDTEAFF. For the CDR3, the DNA is TGTGCCAGCAGTTACTCCAGACAGGACACTGAAGCTTTCTTT.

This sequence joins TRBV25-1 and TRBJ1-6; D remains unclear. The germline gives CDR1 MGHDK, CDR2 SYGVNS. The V gene lost 6 bases and the J gene lost 6 bases, with 6 bases spanning the gap. This CDR3 is built from 12 residues. CDR3 DNA: TGTGCCAGCAGCGGACCTAATTCACCCCTCCACTTT. It yields the protein CASSGPNSPLHF.